This T cell receptor beta chain was identified during a study of T cells in Graves' hyperthyroidism and ophthalmopathy. The CDR3 regions of TCR beta were amplified from RNA transcripts. A first-round RT-PCR of the TCR CDR3 used the HTBI primer set. TCRdb re-derived calls from the multiplex PCR reads in MiXCR, one entry per CDR3 protein. The data contain roughly 380,000 distinct CDR3 sequences, roughly an eighth of them singletons. PBMCs were obtained from about 9 ml fresh peripheral blood. Germline CDR1 SGHNT, CDR2 YENEEA. The CDR3 extends over 15 amino acids. The germline V and J ends were trimmed by 1 base and 2 bases, with 10 bases remaining between them. This clonotype was seen many times.

The sequence was obtained from a woman in her late teens or twenties with Graves' hyperthyroidism. Material: blood. The chain has TRBV11-3 and TRBJ2-3, with unresolved D. The CDR3 DNA reads as TGTGCCAGCAGCTTAGGCACGGTAGACACAGATACGCAGTATTTT. Amino acids: CASSLGTVDTDTQYF. The full variable domain, in which reference TRBV11-3 and TRBJ2-3 provide the parts outside the CDR3, is EAGVVQSPRYKIIEKKQPVAFWCNPISGHNTLYWYLQNLGQGPELLIRYENEEAVDDSQLPKDRFSAERLKGVDSTLKIQPAELGDSAVYLCASSLGTVDTDTQYFGPGTRLTVL.